A selection of T cell receptor beta chains follows, all from one sample in a study of glioma-infiltrating T cells. Each CDR3 protein gets one entry after TCRdb re-called the multiplex PCR reads with MiXCR. The table lists fewer than 500,000 distinct CDR3 sequences, about two fifths of them singletons, with 9.5% to 15% in the top ten. Sequencing used glioma tissue, nonneoplastic brain tissue, or PBMCs (not recorded which). These receptors originate from a human donor with low-grade glioma or glioblastoma, undergoing nonglioma brain surgery, or in good health (not recorded which). CDR3s include the opening cysteine and the closing phenylalanine or tryptophan. D genes are given only for firm matches. Not all rows give a size; the values are once, few, many and, for expanded clones, a class.

J gene: TRBJ1-2; clone size: -; D gene: -; V gene: TRBV4-2; CDR3 protein: CASSQPSDLNYGYTF; CDR3 DNA: TGTGCCAGCAGCCAGCCCTCAGATCTGAACTATGGCTACACCTTC
J gene: TRBJ1-1; clone size: -; D gene: -; V gene: TRBV19; CDR3 protein: CASSPIQVGTEAFF; CDR3 DNA: TGTGCCAGTAGTCCAATCCAGGTTGGCACTGAAGCTTTCTTT
J gene: TRBJ1-2; clone size: -; D gene: TRBD1; V gene: TRBV20-1; CDR3 protein: CSAPDRGHEGYTF; CDR3 DNA: TGCAGTGCTCCGGACAGGGGGCATGAGGGCTACACCTTC
J gene: TRBJ2-3; clone size: -; D gene: -; V gene: TRBV14; CDR3 protein: CASSQSNSARTDTQYF; CDR3 DNA: TGTGCCAGCAGCCAGTCGAACAGCGCCCGCACAGATACGCAGTATTTT
J gene: TRBJ1-5; clone size: -; D gene: -; V gene: TRBV12-3/TRBV12-4; CDR3 protein: CASRETGNQPQHF; CDR3 DNA: TGTGCCAGCAGGGAAACAGGGAATCAGCCCCAGCATTTT
J gene: TRBJ2-7; clone size: few; D gene: TRBD2; V gene: TRBV20-1; CDR3 protein: CSAKELASSSYEQYF; CDR3 DNA: TGCAGTGCTAAAGAACTAGCGTCAAGCTCCTACGAGCAGTACTTC
J gene: TRBJ2-2; clone size: few; D gene: -; V gene: TRBV28; CDR3 protein: CASSLSGEAGELFF; CDR3 DNA: TGTGCCAGCAGTTTATCAGGGGAGGCCGGGGAGCTGTTTTTT
J gene: TRBJ2-7; clone size: -; D gene: -; V gene: TRBV20-1; CDR3 protein: CSARGTLGLYEQYF; CDR3 DNA: TGCAGTGCTAGGGGGACCCTGGGGTTGTACGAGCAGTACTTC
J gene: TRBJ1-1; clone size: few; D gene: -; V gene: TRBV5-1; CDR3 protein: CASSPGGSGDTEAFF; CDR3 DNA: TGCGCCAGTTCTCCGGGGGGGAGTGGAGACACTGAAGCTTTCTTT
J gene: TRBJ2-1; clone size: many; D gene: -; V gene: TRBV4-3; CDR3 protein: CASSHVLVARYNEQFF; CDR3 DNA: TGCGCCAGCAGCCACGTCCTGGTAGCCCGATACAATGAGCAGTTCTTC
J gene: TRBJ1-6; clone size: -; D gene: -; V gene: TRBV3-1; CDR3 protein: CASSQVFRGSPLHF; CDR3 DNA: TGTGCCAGCAGCCAAGTTTTCAGGGGTTCACCCCTCCACTTT
J gene: TRBJ2-7; clone size: few; D gene: -; V gene: TRBV29-1; CDR3 protein: CSVVSSEDYEQYF; CDR3 DNA: TGCAGCGTTGTATCCAGCGAGGACTACGAGCAGTACTTC
J gene: TRBJ1-5; clone size: many; D gene: TRBD1; V gene: TRBV6-1; CDR3 protein: CASGQVDQPQHF; CDR3 DNA: TGTGCCAGCGGACAGGTAGATCAGCCCCAGCATTTT
J gene: TRBJ2-2; clone size: -; D gene: TRBD2; V gene: TRBV7-9; CDR3 protein: CASSKRRSGRATGELFF; CDR3 DNA: TGTGCCAGCAGCAAACGTCGGAGCGGGAGGGCCACCGGGGAGCTGTTTTTT
J gene: TRBJ2-1; clone size: -; D gene: TRBD2; V gene: TRBV7-6; CDR3 protein: CASSLELAGGHNEQFF; CDR3 DNA: TGTGCCAGCAGCTTAGAACTAGCGGGAGGGCACAATGAGCAGTTCTTC
J gene: TRBJ1-5; clone size: few; D gene: -; V gene: TRBV4-1; CDR3 protein: CASSQERGQLNQPQHF; CDR3 DNA: TGCGCCAGCAGCCAAGAACGTGGACAGCTTAACCAGCCCCAGCATTTT
J gene: TRBJ1-4; clone size: few; D gene: -; V gene: TRBV4-2; CDR3 protein: CASNRDSTNEKLFF; CDR3 DNA: TGTGCCAGCAACCGGGACTCAACTAATGAAAAACTGTTTTTT
J gene: TRBJ2-7; clone size: -; D gene: -; V gene: TRBV6-1; CDR3 protein: CASTAQGPYEQYF; CDR3 DNA: TGTGCCAGCACCGCACAGGGTCCGTACGAGCAGTACTTC
J gene: TRBJ2-7; clone size: -; D gene: TRBD1; V gene: TRBV27; CDR3 protein: CASSTRDRGSYDQYF; CDR3 DNA: TGTGCCAGCAGTACCCGGGACAGGGGTTCCTACGACCAGTACTTC
J gene: TRBJ2-1; clone size: few; D gene: TRBD2; V gene: TRBV28; CDR3 protein: CASSFFATSEQFF; CDR3 DNA: TGTGCCAGCAGTTTTTTCGCGACTAGCGAGCAGTTCTTC
J gene: TRBJ2-3; clone size: many; D gene: -; V gene: TRBV24-1; CDR3 protein: CATSDPRQTDTQYF; CDR3 DNA: TGTGCCACCAGTGATCCCAGACAGACAGATACGCAGTATTTT
J gene: TRBJ1-1; clone size: -; D gene: -; V gene: TRBV12-3/TRBV12-4; CDR3 protein: CASSFYPRNTEAFF; CDR3 DNA: TGTGCCAGCAGTTTCTACCCGAGAAACACTGAAGCTTTCTTT
J gene: TRBJ2-3; clone size: -; D gene: -; V gene: TRBV6-2/TRBV6-3; CDR3 protein: CASSTVGRGTDTQYF; CDR3 DNA: TGTGCCAGCAGTACGGTAGGGAGAGGCACAGACACGCAGTATTTT
J gene: TRBJ1-1; clone size: -; D gene: TRBD1; V gene: TRBV6-6; CDR3 protein: CASSHRGNTEAFF; CDR3 DNA: TGTGCCAGCAGTCACAGGGGGAACACTGAAGCTTTCTTT
J gene: TRBJ2-1; clone size: -; D gene: TRBD2; V gene: TRBV6-1; CDR3 protein: CVSRKAGGSYNEQFF; CDR3 DNA: TGTGTCAGCAGAAAAGCGGGAGGTTCCTACAATGAGCAGTTCTTC
J gene: TRBJ2-2; clone size: many; D gene: -; V gene: TRBV15; CDR3 protein: CATSRHDGELFF; CDR3 DNA: TGTGCCACCAGCAGACACGACGGGGAGCTGTTTTTT
J gene: TRBJ1-6; clone size: -; D gene: -; V gene: TRBV7-3; CDR3 protein: CASSSWGHSNSPLHF; CDR3 DNA: TGTGCCAGCAGCTCCTGGGGACATTCAAATTCACCCCTCCACTTT
J gene: TRBJ2-3; clone size: many; D gene: TRBD2; V gene: TRBV7-2; CDR3 protein: CASRFGLAGERDTQYF; CDR3 DNA: TGTGCCAGCAGATTCGGACTAGCGGGGGAACGAGATACGCAGTATTTT
J gene: TRBJ2-5; clone size: -; D gene: -; V gene: TRBV4-3; CDR3 protein: CASSPNRRSETQYF; CDR3 DNA: TGCGCCAGCAGCCCCAACCGTAGGTCGGAGACCCAGTACTTC
J gene: TRBJ2-7; clone size: -; D gene: TRBD2; V gene: TRBV6-1; CDR3 protein: CASTQRTSGTSKQYF; CDR3 DNA: TGTGCCAGCACCCAGAGGACTAGCGGTACCTCCAAGCAGTACTTC
J gene: TRBJ2-7; clone size: many; D gene: TRBD2; V gene: TRBV6-6; CDR3 protein: CASSYSCGGSYEQYF; CDR3 DNA: TGTGCCAGCAGTTACTCCTGTGGCGGGAGCTACGAGCAGTACTTC